One and the same sample provided the 27 T cell receptor beta chains below, sequenced in a study of blood T cell repertoires in COVID-19. Assay: immunoSEQ multiplex PCR; the TCRdb copy retains only in-frame clones and omits some. This table holds approximately 300,000 clones, roughly 90% found once. Source material: peripheral blood. These receptors were taken from a woman between 50 and 59 years old with active or convalescent COVID-19.

The chain has TRBV3-1 (or the pseudogene TRBV3-2) and TRBJ2-5; 11 nucleotides agree with TRBD1. J gave up 5 bases and V 5 bases, and 7 bases lay outside the gene matches. The CDR3 runs 15 residues. Germline V gives CDR1 LGHDT, CDR2 YNNKEL (reference sequence). The CDR3, as DNA: TGTGCCAGCAGCGAAGGACAGGGGGCAGGGGAGACCCAGTACTTC. Protein: CASSEGQGAGETQYF.

The chain combines TRBV12-3 or TRBV12-4 with TRBJ2-7, with 9 bases aligning to TRBD1. The CDR3 sequence is 13 residues long. The ends lost 3 bases at V and 10 bases at J; junction bases unmatched: 7. The DNA for the CDR3 is TGTGCCAGCAGTTTTACGGGACAGGGCAGTCAGTACTTC. It is translated as CASSFTGQGSQYF.

This rearrangement joins TRBV9 to TRBJ2-6; D not resolved. With 0 bases removed from V and 0 bases from J, the gap between germline ends came to 4 bases. Germline V gene data show CDR1 as SGDLS and CDR2 as YYNGEE. This CDR3 comprises 15 residues. CDR3 region: CASSVEYSGANVLTF. Written as DNA, the CDR3 is TGTGCCAGCAGCGTAGAATACTCTGGGGCCAACGTCCTGACTTTC.

A word on this clone: A junction boundary mismatches the germline segment, possibly from a read error. V gene TRBV18 combines with J gene TRBJ2-5; maybe TRBD1 (6 bases). The CDR3 consists of 15 residues. CDR1 and CDR2 (germline): KGHSH, LQKENI. CDR3 residues: CASTPWAGEEETQYF. The CDR3 coding sequence is TGTGCCAGCACACCGTGGGCAGGGGAAGAGGAGACCCAGTACTTC.

V gene TRBV10-3 combines with J gene TRBJ2-7, with 8 bases that match TRBD1. Losses at the gene ends were 0 bases for V and 7 bases for J; bases not matched to a gene: 5. The germline V gene has CDR1 ENHRY and CDR2 SYGVKD. The CDR3 spans 14 residues. CDR3 sequence reads: CAISESGTGWEQYF. For the CDR3, the DNA is TGTGCCATCAGTGAGTCGGGGACAGGATGGGAGCAGTACTTC.

V is TRBV7-9 and J is TRBJ2-3; D perhaps matches TRBD2 (6 bases). Trimming pared 6 bases from V and 3 bases from J, leaving 16 bases between. CDR1 is SEHNR, CDR2 FQNEAQ, per germline (reference sequence). The length of the CDR3 is 15 residues. The CDR3 loop is CASSRLGQTTDTQYF. Written as DNA, the CDR3 is TGTGCCAGCAGTCGACTAGGGCAAACTACAGATACGCAGTATTTT.

The V call is TRBV28, the J call TRBJ2-7, with D perhaps matching TRBD2 (6 bases). The CDR3 is 13 residues long. V lost 5 bases to trimming and J lost 4 bases, with 12 bases between them. From germline, CDR1 is MDHEN and CDR2 SYDVKM. The CDR3 nucleotides are TGTGCCAGCAGTCCGGGACTGTCTTACGAGCAGTACTTC. It encodes CASSPGLSYEQYF.

The V and J genes are TRBV3-1 (or the pseudogene TRBV3-2) and TRBJ2-2; a possible D gene is TRBD1 (6 bases). V was shortened by 5 bases and J by 5 bases, with 15 bases between the two germline ends. The CDR3 has 15 residues. CDR1 is LGHDT and CDR2 is YNNKEL in the germline V gene (reference sequence). For the CDR3, the DNA is TGTGCCAGCAGCTTCGGATCAGGGGAGACCGGGGAGCTGTTTTTT. It encodes CASSFGSGETGELFF.

The genes are TRBV6-5 and TRBJ2-2; D is ambiguous. Germline lookup yields CDR1 MNHEY and CDR2 SVGAGI. The CDR3 spans 16 residues. V shed 0 bases and J shed 6 bases, with 14 bases lying between them. The CDR3 region has the DNA TGTGCCAGCAGTTACTCGATGACTTTGGCCGCCGGGGAGCTGTTTTTT. Translating gives CASSYSMTLAAGELFF.

The gene calls are TRBV27 and TRBJ1-4; 7 positions match TRBD1. With 2 bases clipped from V and 6 bases from J, the junction kept 6 bases outside the gene matches. This CDR3 spans 15 amino acids. Germline CDR1 MNHEY, CDR2 SMNVEV (reference sequence). The CDR3 here is CASSLAGTAYEKLFF. The CDR3, as DNA: TGTGCCAGCAGTTTAGCCGGGACAGCTTATGAAAAACTGTTTTTT.

The chain uses TRBV5-1 and TRBJ2-4; 10 bases align to TRBD1. Germline-derived CDR1 and CDR2 are SGHRS and YFSETQ. The V gene end was trimmed by 4 bases and the J gene end by 7 bases; junction bases not matched to a gene: 2. The CDR3 spans 13 residues. The DNA for the CDR3 is TGCGCCAGCAGCCCGGGACAGGGGAACATTCAGTACTTC. Protein sequence: CASSPGQGNIQYF.

The J gene is TRBJ1-5, the V gene TRBV30, with a weak D call TRBD1 (6 bases). This CDR3 is built from 14 residues. Germline CDR1 reads GTSNPN; CDR2 reads SVGIG (reference sequence). The germline V and J ends were trimmed by 7 bases and 4 bases, with 17 bases remaining between them. For the CDR3, the DNA is TGTGCCTACGCTGGGGGCGGAACTAATCAGCCCCAGCATTTT. The encoded protein is CAYAGGGTNQPQHF.

This rearrangement joins TRBV19 to TRBJ1-2; the D is unclear. V was pared by 5 bases and J by 3 bases, with 19 bases between. The CDR3 has 16 amino acids. Looked up from germline, CDR1 is LNHDA and CDR2 is SQIVND (reference sequence). In DNA, the CDR3 is TGTGCCAGTAGTTCGTATGTGTCCTCGGCGGACTATGGCTACACCTTC. This translates into CASSSYVSSADYGYTF.

The rearrangement links TRBV4-1 to TRBJ1-6; D not certain. Germline CDR1 is MGHRA and CDR2 is YSYEKL. V shed 0 bases and J shed 4 bases, with 10 bases lying between them. CDR3 length: 16 amino acids. CDR3 nucleotide sequence: TGCGCCAGCAGCCAAGATCGGGAGCGATATAATTCACCCCTCCACTTT. This sequence encodes CASSQDRERYNSPLHF.

In its sample, this clone was seen a few times. V usage is TRBV10-3 and J usage is TRBJ1-5; 7 bases align to TRBD1. This CDR3 has 14 amino acids. CDR1 is ENHRY, CDR2 SYGVKD, per germline. V trimming: 2 bases; J trimming: 5 bases; junction bases outside the gene matches: 3. CDR3 protein: CAISEGQGDQPQHF. DNA of the CDR3: TGTGCCATCAGTGAGGGGCAGGGGGATCAGCCCCAGCATTTT.

The chain recombines TRBV4-1 with TRBJ1-2; D unresolved. Trimming shortened V by 0 bases and J by 0 bases, and 8 bases separated the two germline ends. The CDR3 is 15 residues long. Germline loops: CDR1 MGHRA, CDR2 YSYEKL. The CDR3 protein is CASSQEAEANYGYTF. CDR3 nucleotides: TGCGCCAGCAGCCAAGAAGCGGAAGCTAACTATGGCTACACCTTC.

The V gene is TRBV30, the J gene TRBJ1-2, with a tentative D call TRBD1 (5 bases). Trimming shortened V by 0 bases and J by 3 bases, and 14 bases separated the two germline ends. Germline V gene lookup returns CDR1 GTSNPN and CDR2 SVGIG (reference sequence). This CDR3 is built from 15 residues. CDR3 residues: CAWSVRASGDYGYTF. The CDR3, as DNA: TGTGCCTGGAGTGTCCGGGCATCGGGGGACTATGGCTACACCTTC.

The CDR3 region is CASSQDLRRGHGANVLTF. CDR3 sequence (DNA): TGTGCCAGCAGCCAAGACCTAAGGAGGGGTCACGGGGCCAACGTCCTGACTTTC. V usage is TRBV4-2 and J usage is TRBJ2-6; tentative D call: TRBD2 (6 bases). Trimming shortened V by 0 bases and J by 4 bases, and 16 bases separated the two germline ends. The CDR3 has 18 amino acids. CDR1 and CDR2 (germline): LGHNA, YNFKEQ.

This chain joins TRBV27 and TRBJ1-6; no definite D call. V was clipped by 3 bases and J by 7 bases, with 19 bases between them. The CDR3 is 17 amino acids. CDR1 MNHEY and CDR2 SMNVEV come from the germline V gene (reference sequence). The CDR3 is CASSFGRVWGDNSPLHF. CDR3 sequence (DNA): TGTGCCAGCAGTTTCGGTCGAGTTTGGGGAGACAATTCACCCCTCCACTTT.

V gene TRBV9 combines with J gene TRBJ1-2; D unclear. This CDR3 spans 12 amino acids. The V end was cut by 4 bases, the J end by 2 bases, with 6 bases between. Germline CDR1 is SGDLS and CDR2 is YYNGEE. The CDR3 region has the DNA TGTGCCAGCAGCTCTACCAACTATGGCTACACCTTC. Translated: CASSSTNYGYTF.

This chain connects TRBV7-9 to TRBJ2-1; D may be TRBD1 (6 bases). V was cut by 5 bases and J by 8 bases, with 16 bases left in between. This CDR3 comprises 14 residues. CDR1 and CDR2 from the germline V gene are SEHNR and FQNEAQ (reference sequence). DNA for the CDR3: TGTGCCAGCAGCGCTATTAACAGGGTCGATGAGCAGTTCTTC. It codes for CASSAINRVDEQFF.

This chain links TRBV2 with TRBJ2-7; maybe TRBD1 (6 bases). The V gene lost 6 bases and the J gene lost 0 bases, with 12 bases spanning the gap. The CDR3 loop spans 14 amino acids. From germline, CDR1 is SNHLY and CDR2 FYNNEI. The CDR3, as DNA: TGTGCCAGCAGGATGACAGGTAGCTCCTACGAGCAGTACTTC. Translation: CASRMTGSSYEQYF.

V usage is TRBV7-2 and J usage is TRBJ2-7; TRBD1 might be the D (6 bases). V was shortened by 2 bases and J by 4 bases, with 12 bases between the two germline ends. CDR3 length: 14 residues. Germline V gives CDR1 SGHTA, CDR2 FQGNSA. CDR3 sequence reads: CASSLSGRGYEQYF. Here the CDR3 DNA reads TGTGCCAGCAGCTTATCGGGCAGGGGATACGAGCAGTACTTC.

This clone was detected once. This chain links TRBV5-4 with TRBJ2-7, with 7 nucleotides matching TRBD2. Germline V gene lookup returns CDR1 SGHNT and CDR2 YYREEE (reference sequence). CDR3 length: 13 amino acids. Germline trimming cut 4 bases from V and 3 bases from J; bases unmatched to any gene: 4. CDR3 sequence (DNA): TGTGCCAGCAGCGTAGCGGGTAGCTACGAGCAGTACTTC. It yields the protein CASSVAGSYEQYF.

This chain connects TRBV2 to TRBJ1-2; D is uncertain. V was clipped by 6 bases and J by 5 bases, with 16 bases between them. Germline CDR1 SNHLY, CDR2 FYNNEI. The length of the CDR3 is 14 residues. In DNA form, the CDR3 reads TGTGCCAGCAGCGTCAACCCTGTCACTTATGGCTACACCTTC. This gives the protein CASSVNPVTYGYTF.

This clone has just a few counts. The CDR3, as DNA: TGCGCCAGCAGCCAAGACCCATCGGGGGGCTCCTACAATGAGCAGTTCTTC. The encoded protein is CASSQDPSGGSYNEQFF. The chain employs TRBV4-1 and TRBJ2-1; 7 bases agree with TRBD2. Germline V gene sequence: CDR1 MGHRA, CDR2 YSYEKL. This CDR3 contains 17 residues. After removal of 0 bases from V and 0 bases from J, the junction contained 5 bases not matched to a gene.

J is TRBJ2-7 and V is TRBV5-1; D possibly corresponds to TRBD2 (6 bases). The CDR3 covers 20 residues. V lost 1 base, J lost 2 bases, and 28 bases lay in between. Germline loops: CDR1 SGHRS, CDR2 YFSETQ. The CDR3 sequence: CASSLLPTTLDRDLAYEQYF. The CDR3 bases are TGCGCCAGCAGCTTGTTGCCGACTACCTTAGATCGGGACTTGGCCTACGAGCAGTACTTC.